These 14 T cell receptor beta chains came from one sample sequenced in a study of molecular identifiers for immune sequencing clone quantification (dated by TCRdb to between 2018 and 2020). The library relied on PCR. The data were produced on an Illumina HiSeq 4000. TCRdb trimmed public reads at Q25 via fastp, called clones via MiXCR and kept in-frame beta chains. Here each entry gathers all rows of one CDR3 protein and keeps the most common genes and DNA. The sample contains about 500,000 distinct CDR3 sequences, about a fifth of them found a single time. In total, the top ten clones hold around 0.86% of the sample. The sample comprised naive CD8+ T cells from blood, with Jurkat cell RNA spiked in. The cell subset or site label, read with the paper, signifies: FACS-sorted CD8+CD4-CCR7+CD45RA+ naive T cells. The source of these receptors is a human donor in good health. Some libraries in this study had Jurkat cell RNA spiked in.

This clonotype was observed many times. The J gene is TRBJ2-4, the V gene TRBV30; no definite D call. The V gene's germline CDR1 is GTSNPN and CDR2 SVGIG (reference sequence). Trimming removed 0 bases at V and 6 bases at J, with 6 bases between. The CDR3 runs to 12 residues. The CDR3 protein is CAWSVEGNIQYF. The CDR3 region has the DNA TGTGCCTGGAGTGTTGAAGGAAACATTCAGTACTTC.

This clonotype was seen at least ten times. Here the CDR3 DNA reads TGTGCCAGCAGCTCACTTAGCGGGGGTAGCACAGATACGCAGTATTTT. Protein product: CASSSLSGGSTDTQYF. The J gene is TRBJ2-3, the V gene TRBV7-9; 9 bases fit TRBD2. This CDR3 has 16 amino acids. The trim removed 4 bases at V and 0 bases at J, leaving 5 bases unmatched. CDR1 and CDR2 (germline): SEHNR, FQNEAQ (reference sequence).

As regards this clonotype: This clone may be a read error of a much larger clone one base away. Since no conserved phenylalanine or tryptophan closes the CDR3, a read error is the likely cause. The chain recombines TRBV7-9 with TRBJ1-1; a weak D match, TRBD1 (5 bases). CDR1 and CDR2 from the germline V gene are SEHNR and FQNEAQ (reference sequence). The CDR3 length is 16 residues. V was trimmed by 1 base and J by 1 base, leaving 13 bases between them. The CDR3 DNA reads TGTGCCAGCAGCTTAGTGGGGGAAGGAGAGAACACTGAAGCTTTCCTT. Residues: CASSLVGEGENTEAFL.

This clonotype was counted many times. The chain employs TRBV18 and TRBJ2-7; possible D gene TRBD2, 6 bases. V lost 6 bases and J 3 bases, leaving 12 bases between the germline ends. CDR3 length: 13 residues. The germline CDR1 and CDR2 sequences are KGHSH and LQKENI. The CDR3 loop reads CASSPGDGYEQYF. The CDR3 DNA follows: TGTGCCAGCTCCCCGGGGGACGGCTACGAGCAGTACTTC. Using reference TRBV18 and TRBJ2-7 for the parts outside the CDR3, the full variable domain is NAGVMQNPRHLVRRRGQEARLRCSPMKGHSHVYWYRQLPEEGLKFMVYLQKENIIDESGMPKERFSAEFPKEGPSILRIQQVVRGDSAAYFCASSPGDGYEQYFGPGTRLTVT.

This clonotype was seen a few times. The chain recombines TRBV29-1 with TRBJ2-1; 13 nucleotides align to TRBD2. CDR1 is SQVTM, CDR2 ANQGSEA, per germline. The V gene end was trimmed by 6 bases and the J gene end by 7 bases; junction bases not matched to a gene: 6. The length of the CDR3 is 14 residues. The CDR3: CSVEGTSGTNEQFF. CDR3 sequence (DNA): TGCAGCGTCGAGGGGACTAGCGGGACAAATGAGCAGTTCTTC.

The table lists this clonotype with many counts. CDR3 protein: CASSLWTNTGELFF. DNA for the CDR3: TGTGCCAGCAGCCTATGGACAAACACCGGGGAGCTGTTTTTT. The chain recombines TRBV13 with TRBJ2-2; tentatively, D is TRBD1 (5 bases). Trimming took 5 bases from V and 2 from J, leaving 9 bases between them. This CDR3 has 14 amino acids. Germline-derived CDR1 and CDR2 are PRHDT and FYEKMQ (reference sequence).

The V gene is TRBV30, the J gene TRBJ1-1; D is unresolved. V lost 3 bases, J lost 2 bases, and 10 bases lay in between. This CDR3 region has 13 residues. Germline CDR1 and CDR2: GTSNPN and SVGIG (reference sequence). The DNA of the CDR3 is TGTGCCTGGAGACTGGGCGGAAACACTGAAGCTTTCTTT. Translation gives CAWRLGGNTEAFF.

In its sample, this clonotype was seen once. The germline gene is not matched at one end of the junction; a read error may be the cause. This chain links TRBV19 with TRBJ2-5; no definite D call. CDR3 length equals 14 residues. Germline CDR1 reads LNHDA; CDR2 reads SQIVND (reference sequence). CDR3 sequence reads: CASNIDTAEETQYF. The CDR3 DNA reads as TGTGCCAGTAATATAGATACGGCGGAAGAGACCCAGTACTTC.

This clonotype was counted many times. J is TRBJ1-1 and V is TRBV30; D remains unclear. In germline, CDR1 is GTSNPN, CDR2 SVGIG (reference sequence). CDR3 length equals 13 residues. Trimming removed 0 bases from V and 4 bases from J, with 9 bases in between. CDR3: CAWSVSPTTEAFF. The CDR3 DNA sequence: TGTGCCTGGAGTGTTTCGCCTACCACTGAAGCTTTCTTT.

Of note for this clonotype: This may come from a read error, since a much larger clone is one base off. The rearrangement uses TRBV28 and TRBJ2-7; D is unclear. The germline V gene encodes CDR1 MDHEN and CDR2 SYDVKM. CDR3 length: 16 residues. CDR3 DNA: TGTGCCAGCACCCCCACTCACGGTACCAGCTCCTACGAGCCGTACTTC. Translation gives CASTPTHGTSSYEPYF.

The CDR3 loop is CSARATGEGNEQFF. CDR3 nucleotide sequence: TGCAGTGCTAGGGCGACAGGGGAGGGCAATGAGCAGTTCTTC. This chain uses TRBV20-1 with TRBJ2-1; D is perhaps TRBD1 (8 bases). V shed 3 bases and J shed 6 bases, with 15 bases lying between them. There are 14 residues in the CDR3. Germline-derived CDR1 and CDR2 are DFQATT and SNEGSKA (reference sequence).

On this clonotype itself: One end of the junction fails to match germline, which may point to a read error. The chain recombines TRBV12-3 or TRBV12-4 with TRBJ2-5; tentatively, D is TRBD2 (5 bases). The CDR3 length is 15 residues. CDR3 sequence (DNA): TGTGCCAGCAGTTTAGGGACTTCGGAAGAAGAGGCCCAGTACTTC. As protein: CASSLGTSEEEAQYF.

This clonotype was recorded only once. Given a much more abundant clone one base away, this may be a read error. V usage is TRBV27 and J usage is TRBJ1-6, with 7 nucleotides matching TRBD1. CDR3 size: 15 residues. CDR1 and CDR2 (germline): MNHEY, SMNVEV (reference sequence). The CDR3 here is CACSPRQGTNSPLHF. The CDR3 DNA reads as TGTGCCTGCAGTCCCCGACAGGGAACTAATTCACCCCTCCACTTT.

This clonotype was observed a few times. The V gene is TRBV4-1, the J gene TRBJ2-7; weak D call: TRBD2 (5 bases). The length of the CDR3 is 16 residues. CDR1 MGHRA and CDR2 YSYEKL come from the germline V gene. The V and J ends lost 0 bases and 2 bases respectively, with 14 bases between them. The CDR3 DNA reads as TGCGCCAGCAGCCAAGATCCGACTAACGTCGCCTACGAGCAGTACTTC. It codes for CASSQDPTNVAYEQYF.